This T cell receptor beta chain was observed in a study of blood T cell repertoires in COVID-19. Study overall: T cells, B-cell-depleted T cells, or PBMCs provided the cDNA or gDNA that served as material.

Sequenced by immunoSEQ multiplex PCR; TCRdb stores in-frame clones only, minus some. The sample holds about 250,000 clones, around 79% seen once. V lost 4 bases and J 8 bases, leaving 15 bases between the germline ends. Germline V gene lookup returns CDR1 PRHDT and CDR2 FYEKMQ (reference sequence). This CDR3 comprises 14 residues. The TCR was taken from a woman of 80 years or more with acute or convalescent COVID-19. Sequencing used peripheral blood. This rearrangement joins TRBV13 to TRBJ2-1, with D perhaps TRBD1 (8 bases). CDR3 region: CASSSRQGRDEQFF. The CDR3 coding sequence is TGTGCCAGCAGCTCTAGACAGGGGAGGGATGAGCAGTTCTTC.